This T cell receptor beta chain was profiled in a study of OX40 agonist ivuxolimab in advanced cancers. With respect to the entire study: The costimulatory receptor OX40 (CD134) was targeted by ivuxolimab, a fully human IgG2 agonistic monoclonal antibody. Intravenous ivuxolimab was administered to patients every 2 weeks at six dose levels: 0.01, 0.1, 0.3, 1.5, 3 and 10 mg/kg. Of the approximately 50 dose-escalation patients, hepatocellular carcinoma was present in about 19, melanoma in some 15, renal cell carcinoma in 9 and head and neck cancer in 9. In the dose-escalation cohort, more than 75% of patients were male, and the mean age was approximately 60 years, with a range of about 23 to 90. Prior anti-PD-1, anti-PD-L1 or anti-CTLA-4 therapy was permitted, and approximately 42% of dose-escalation patients had received checkpoint inhibitors. Partial responses occurred in three dose-escalation patients: two with cutaneous melanoma and one with hepatocellular carcinoma. The purpose of peripheral TCRbeta sequencing was to test whether ivuxolimab changed TCR sequence diversity and led to clonal T-cell expansion. The paper covers the monotherapy dose-escalation part of the phase I ivuxolimab trial, which included N of about 50 patients. Points the paper makes about the study in general: On average, CD8+ T cells showed more expanded clones than CD4+ T cells after ivuxolimab. At doses of 0.1 to 3.0 mg/kg, clonal expansion of both CD4+ and CD8+ blood T cells was observed from baseline to week 6. Partial responders in the 0.1-3.0 mg/kg groups had among the lowest normalized peripheral clonal expansion, especially among CD8+ T cells. Low levels of normalized T-cell clonal expansion were also shown by some nonresponding patients. The antigen specificity of the peripheral T cells that underwent clonal expansion was not determined.

Genomic DNA was extracted from sorted cells for sequencing of the TCRbeta CDR3 region. The immunoSEQ Assay was used to sequence the TCRbeta CDR3 regions. Entries here come from immuneACCESS through TCRdb and include only in-frame sequences with V and J called. Some clones fail to appear in such tables; in the studies checked, an unresolved V gene covers under half of the shortfall, and the cause of the remainder is unknown. This sample gives about 93,000 clones in total; 90% to 95% of them show up just once. Jointly, the top ten make up 0.4% to 0.55% of the sample. Points on this clone: Its antigen remains undetermined. Base qualities are missing; no much larger clone stands one base away.

Patients with autoimmune disease history or receiving systemic immunosuppression were excluded from the trial. Peripheral blood for TCR sequencing was collected from all dose cohorts at baseline, on cycle 4 day 1, and on cycle 7 day 1. Samples came from an open-label, multicenter, first-in-human phase I dose-escalation trial of ivuxolimab. The trial enrolled adults with locally advanced or metastatic head and neck squamous cell, hepatocellular, melanoma or renal cell carcinoma. Before TCR sequencing, CD4+ T cells and CD8+ T cells were sorted from peripheral blood as separate populations. The origin of this receptor is an adult with an advanced solid tumor such as melanoma, head and neck, liver or kidney cancer. The sample was CD4+ or CD8+ T cells sorted from blood, taken in a trial of the OX40 agonist ivuxolimab.

In nucleotide form, the sequence is TGTGCCAGTAGTATGTCCCGGGACGCCCTATCGAGGACCCAGTACTTC. It codes for CASSMSRDALSRTQYF. The rearranged chain carries TRBV19 and TRBJ2-5, with the D call tentatively TRBD1 or TRBD2, each fitting 5 bases. From the germline V gene (reference sequence), CDR1 is LNHDA and CDR2 is SQIVND. V gives up 3 bases and J gives up 7 bases, and the segment between their germline ends measures 21 bases. From the cysteine up to the phenylalanine, the CDR3 has a length of 16 residues. Only the CDR3 portion is preserved as DNA: 48 bases, with reading frame beginning at the first base.